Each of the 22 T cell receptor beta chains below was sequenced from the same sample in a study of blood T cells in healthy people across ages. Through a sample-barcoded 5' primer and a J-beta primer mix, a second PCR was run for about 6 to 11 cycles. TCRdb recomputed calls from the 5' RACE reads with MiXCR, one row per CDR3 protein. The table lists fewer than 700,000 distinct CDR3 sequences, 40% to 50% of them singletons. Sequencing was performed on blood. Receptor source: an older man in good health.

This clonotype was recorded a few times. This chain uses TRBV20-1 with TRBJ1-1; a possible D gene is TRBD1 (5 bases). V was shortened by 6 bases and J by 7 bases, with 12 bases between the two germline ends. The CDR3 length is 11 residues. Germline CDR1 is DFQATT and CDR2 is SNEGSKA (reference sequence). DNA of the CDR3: TGCAGTGCCCCGGGACGGCGTGAAGCTTTCTTT. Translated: CSAPGRREAFF.

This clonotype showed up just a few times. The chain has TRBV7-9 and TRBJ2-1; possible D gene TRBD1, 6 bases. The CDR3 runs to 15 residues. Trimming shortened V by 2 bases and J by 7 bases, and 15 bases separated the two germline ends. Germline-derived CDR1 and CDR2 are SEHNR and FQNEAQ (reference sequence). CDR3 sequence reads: CASSLRSTGRNEQFF. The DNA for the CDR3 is TGTGCCAGCAGCTTACGTTCAACAGGGCGGAATGAGCAGTTCTTC.

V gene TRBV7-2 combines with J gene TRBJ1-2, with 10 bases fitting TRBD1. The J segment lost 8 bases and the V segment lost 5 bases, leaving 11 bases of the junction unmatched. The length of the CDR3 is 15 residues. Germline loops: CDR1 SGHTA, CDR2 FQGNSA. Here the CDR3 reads CASSPRSGTGAGYTF. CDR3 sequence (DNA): TGTGCCAGCAGCCCCCGCTCCGGGACAGGGGCCGGCTACACCTTC.

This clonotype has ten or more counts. The DNA of the CDR3 is TGTGCCAGCAGCTTAGTGGCTAGCGGGGGGGCAGATACGCAGTATTTT. It specifies CASSLVASGGADTQYF. The rearrangement uses TRBV7-2 and TRBJ2-3, with 12 bases fitting TRBD2. The CDR3 runs to 16 residues. V was pared by 1 base and J by 4 bases, with 3 bases of the junction left unmatched. CDR1 SGHTA and CDR2 FQGNSA come from the germline V gene.

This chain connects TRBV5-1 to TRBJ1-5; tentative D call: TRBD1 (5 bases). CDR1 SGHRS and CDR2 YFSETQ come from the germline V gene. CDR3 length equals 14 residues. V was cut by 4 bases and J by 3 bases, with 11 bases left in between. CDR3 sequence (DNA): TGCGCCAGCAGCCCCGGGACTTCCAATCAGCCCCAGCATTTT. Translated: CASSPGTSNQPQHF.

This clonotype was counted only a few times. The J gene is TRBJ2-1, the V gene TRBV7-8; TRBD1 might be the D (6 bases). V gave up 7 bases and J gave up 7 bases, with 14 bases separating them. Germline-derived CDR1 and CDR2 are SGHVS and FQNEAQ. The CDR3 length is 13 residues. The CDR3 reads CASNRVMGNEQFF. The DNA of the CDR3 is TGTGCCAGCAACAGGGTTATGGGAAATGAGCAGTTCTTC.

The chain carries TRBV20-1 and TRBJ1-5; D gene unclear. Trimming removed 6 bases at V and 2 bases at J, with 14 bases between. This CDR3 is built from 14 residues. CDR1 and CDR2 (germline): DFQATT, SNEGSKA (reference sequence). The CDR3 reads CSARPRGGNQPQHF. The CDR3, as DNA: TGCAGTGCGCGCCCTCGGGGTGGCAATCAGCCCCAGCATTTT.

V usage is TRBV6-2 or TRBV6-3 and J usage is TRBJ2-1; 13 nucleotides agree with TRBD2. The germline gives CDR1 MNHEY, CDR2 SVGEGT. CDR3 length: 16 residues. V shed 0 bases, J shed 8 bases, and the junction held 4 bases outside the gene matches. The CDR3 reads CASSYSRLAGGYEQFF. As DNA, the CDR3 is TGTGCCAGCAGTTACTCGAGACTAGCGGGAGGATATGAGCAGTTCTTC.

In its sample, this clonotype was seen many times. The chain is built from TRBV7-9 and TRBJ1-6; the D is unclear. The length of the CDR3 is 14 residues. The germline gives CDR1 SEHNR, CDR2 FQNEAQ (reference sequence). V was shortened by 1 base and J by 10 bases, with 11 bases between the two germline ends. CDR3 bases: TGTGCCAGCAGCTTAGTCCGGGGTGGGTCACCCCTCCACTTT. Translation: CASSLVRGGSPLHF. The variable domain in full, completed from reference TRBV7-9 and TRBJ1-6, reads DTGVSQNPRHKITKRGQNVTFRCDPISEHNRLYWYRQTLGQGPEFLTYFQNEAQLEKSRLLSDRFSAERPKGSFSTLEIQRTEQGDSAMYLCASSLVRGGSPLHFGNGTRLTVT.

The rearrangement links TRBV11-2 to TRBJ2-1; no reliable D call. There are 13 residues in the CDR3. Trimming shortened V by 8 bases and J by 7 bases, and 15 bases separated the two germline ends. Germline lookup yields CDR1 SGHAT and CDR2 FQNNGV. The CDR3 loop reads CASCDGVKNEQFF. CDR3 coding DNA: TGTGCCAGCTGCGATGGAGTGAAGAATGAGCAGTTCTTC.

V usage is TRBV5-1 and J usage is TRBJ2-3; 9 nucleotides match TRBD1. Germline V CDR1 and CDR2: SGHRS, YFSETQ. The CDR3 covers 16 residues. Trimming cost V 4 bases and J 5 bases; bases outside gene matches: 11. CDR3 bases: TGCGCCAGCAGCATTTCCCGGGACAGGGCGGTAGATACGCAGTATTTT. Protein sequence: CASSISRDRAVDTQYF.

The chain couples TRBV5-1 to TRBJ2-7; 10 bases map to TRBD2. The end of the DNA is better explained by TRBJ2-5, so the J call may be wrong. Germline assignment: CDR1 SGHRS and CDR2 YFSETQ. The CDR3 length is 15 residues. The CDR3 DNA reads TGCGCCAGCAGCTTTTGGACTAGCGGTAAAGAGACCCAGTACTTC. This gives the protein CASSFWTSGKETQYF.

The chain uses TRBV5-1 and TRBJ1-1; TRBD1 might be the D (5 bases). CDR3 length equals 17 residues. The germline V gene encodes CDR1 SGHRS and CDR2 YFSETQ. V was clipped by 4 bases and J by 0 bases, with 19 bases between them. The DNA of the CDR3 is TGCGCCAGCAGCCGTGCCAGGGCCAGGGACGTGAACACTGAAGCTTTCTTT. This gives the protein CASSRARARDVNTEAFF.

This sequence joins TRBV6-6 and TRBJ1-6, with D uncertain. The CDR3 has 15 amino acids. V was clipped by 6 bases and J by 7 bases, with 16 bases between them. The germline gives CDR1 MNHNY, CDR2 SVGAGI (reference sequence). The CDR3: CASSPVEGRNSPLHF. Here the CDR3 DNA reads TGTGCCAGCAGCCCCGTGGAGGGTCGAAATTCACCCCTCCACTTT.

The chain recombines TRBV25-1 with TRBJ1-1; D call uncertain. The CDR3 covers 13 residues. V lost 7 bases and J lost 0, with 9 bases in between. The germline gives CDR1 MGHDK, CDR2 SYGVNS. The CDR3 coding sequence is TGTGCCAGCACTTCAACTGTGAACACTGAAGCTTTCTTT. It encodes CASTSTVNTEAFF.

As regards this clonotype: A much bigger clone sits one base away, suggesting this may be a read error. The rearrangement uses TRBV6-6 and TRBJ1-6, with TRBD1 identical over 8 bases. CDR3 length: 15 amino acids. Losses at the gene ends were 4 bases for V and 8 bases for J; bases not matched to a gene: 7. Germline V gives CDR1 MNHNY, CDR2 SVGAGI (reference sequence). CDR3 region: CASSLGQVGYSPLHF. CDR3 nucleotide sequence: TGTGCCAGCAGTTTGGGACAGGTAGGATATTCACCCCTCCACTTT.

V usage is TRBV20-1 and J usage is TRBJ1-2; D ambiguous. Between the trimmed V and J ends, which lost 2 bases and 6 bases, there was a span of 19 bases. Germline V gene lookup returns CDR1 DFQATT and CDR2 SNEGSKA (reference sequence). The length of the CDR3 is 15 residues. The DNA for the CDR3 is TGCAGTGCTAGACCGACCCCGACGGGAGTACATGGCTACACCTTC. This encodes CSARPTPTGVHGYTF.

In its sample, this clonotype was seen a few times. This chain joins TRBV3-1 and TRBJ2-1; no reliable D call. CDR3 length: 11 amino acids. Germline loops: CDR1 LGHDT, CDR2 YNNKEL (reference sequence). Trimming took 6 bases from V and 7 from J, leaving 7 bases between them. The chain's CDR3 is CASSEWNEQFF. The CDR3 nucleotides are TGTGCCAGCAGTGAATGGAATGAGCAGTTCTTC.

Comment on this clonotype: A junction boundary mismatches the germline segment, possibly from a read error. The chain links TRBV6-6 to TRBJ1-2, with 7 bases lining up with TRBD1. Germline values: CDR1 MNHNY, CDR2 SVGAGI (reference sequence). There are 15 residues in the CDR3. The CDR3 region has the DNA TGTGCCAGCAGTAAACAGGGGCTAAAGGGCTATGGTTACACCTTC. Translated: CASSKQGLKGYGYTF.

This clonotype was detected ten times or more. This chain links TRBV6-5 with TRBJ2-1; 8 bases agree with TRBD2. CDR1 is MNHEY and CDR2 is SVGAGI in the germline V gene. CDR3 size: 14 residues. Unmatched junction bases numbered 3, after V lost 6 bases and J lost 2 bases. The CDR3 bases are TGTGCCAGCAGCTCTAGCGGGCCCTACAATGAGCAGTTCTTC. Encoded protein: CASSSSGPYNEQFF.

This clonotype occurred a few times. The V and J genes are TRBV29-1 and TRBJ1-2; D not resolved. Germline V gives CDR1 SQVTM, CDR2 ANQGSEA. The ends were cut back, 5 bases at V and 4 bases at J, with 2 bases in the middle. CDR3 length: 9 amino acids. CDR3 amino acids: CSVSYGYTF. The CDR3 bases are TGCAGCGTTTCCTATGGCTACACCTTC.

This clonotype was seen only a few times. The CDR3 DNA follows: TGTGCTAGTGGAACGTTGGAGACCCAGTACTTC. Its protein product is CASGTLETQYF. V and J are TRBV12-5 and TRBJ2-5; D remains unclear. Germline V gene data show CDR1 as LGHNT and CDR2 as FRNRAP. CDR3 length: 11 residues. The germline V and J ends were trimmed by 6 bases and 5 bases, with 7 bases remaining between them. Based on the CDR3 plus reference TRBV12-5 and TRBJ2-5, the full variable domain is DARVTQTPRHKVTEMGQEVTMRCQPILGHNTVFWYRQTMMQGLELLAYFRNRAPLDDSGMPKDRFSAEMPDATLATLKIQPSEPRDSAVYFCASGTLETQYFGPGTRLLVL.